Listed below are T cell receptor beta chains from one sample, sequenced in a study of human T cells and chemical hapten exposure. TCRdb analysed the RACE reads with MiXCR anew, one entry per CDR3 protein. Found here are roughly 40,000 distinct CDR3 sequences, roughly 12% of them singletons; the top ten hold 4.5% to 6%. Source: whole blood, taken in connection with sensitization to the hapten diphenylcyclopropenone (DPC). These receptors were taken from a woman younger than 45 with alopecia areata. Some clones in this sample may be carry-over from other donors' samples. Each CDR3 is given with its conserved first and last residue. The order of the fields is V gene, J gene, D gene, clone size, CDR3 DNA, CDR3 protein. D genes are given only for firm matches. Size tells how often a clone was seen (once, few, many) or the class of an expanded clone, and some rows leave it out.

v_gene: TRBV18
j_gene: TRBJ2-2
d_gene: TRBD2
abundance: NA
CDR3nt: TGTGCCAGCTCAGCCAGACTAGCGGGAGACACCGGGGAGCTGTTTTTT
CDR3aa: CASSARLAGDTGELFF

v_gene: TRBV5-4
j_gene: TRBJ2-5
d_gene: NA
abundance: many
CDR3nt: TGTGCCACCCGGGCTTCTCCTGGGGGAGGCCGGCAAGAGACCCAGTACTTC
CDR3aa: CATRASPGGGRQETQYF

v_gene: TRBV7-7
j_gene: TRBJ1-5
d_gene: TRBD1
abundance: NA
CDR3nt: TGTGCCAGCGAAACAGGGGTCAATCAGCCCCAGCATTTT
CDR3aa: CASETGVNQPQHF

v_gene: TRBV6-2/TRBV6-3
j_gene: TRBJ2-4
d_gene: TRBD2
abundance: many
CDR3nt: TGTGCCAGCAGCCCAGGACTAGCGGACTTAAACATTCAGTACTTC
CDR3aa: CASSPGLADLNIQYF

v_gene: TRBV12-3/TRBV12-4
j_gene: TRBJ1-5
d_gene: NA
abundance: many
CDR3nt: TGTGCCAGCAGTTTTTTAAGCAATCAGCCCCAGCATTTT
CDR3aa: CASSFLSNQPQHF

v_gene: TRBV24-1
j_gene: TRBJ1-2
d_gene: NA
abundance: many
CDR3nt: TGTGCCACCAGTGAACCAGACAGCTATGGCTACACCTTC
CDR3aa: CATSEPDSYGYTF

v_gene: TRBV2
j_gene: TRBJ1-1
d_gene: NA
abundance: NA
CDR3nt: TGTGCCAGCAGTGAGGGGGAAGCTGAAGCTTTCTTT
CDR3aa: CASSEGEAEAFF

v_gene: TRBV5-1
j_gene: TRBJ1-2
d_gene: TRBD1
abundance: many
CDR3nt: TGCGCCAGCAGCTTGGCTCCCGGGACAGGGATAGGTGGCTACACCTTC
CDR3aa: CASSLAPGTGIGGYTF

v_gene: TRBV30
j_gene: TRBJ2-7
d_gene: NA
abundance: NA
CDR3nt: TGTGCCTGGAGTGGGTCTCACTACGAGCAGTACTTC
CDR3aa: CAWSGSHYEQYF

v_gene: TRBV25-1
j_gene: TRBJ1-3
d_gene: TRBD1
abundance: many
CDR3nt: TGTGCCAGCAGTGCAGGGGGGGGAGACACCATATATTTT
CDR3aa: CASSAGGGDTIYF

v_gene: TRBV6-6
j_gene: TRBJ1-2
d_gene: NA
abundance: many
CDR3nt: TGTGCCAGCAGTTACTCGGCTGCCGGCTACACCTTC
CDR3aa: CASSYSAAGYTF

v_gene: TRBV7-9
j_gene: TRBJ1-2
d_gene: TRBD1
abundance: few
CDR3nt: TGTGCCAGCCGGGACAGGGATCATGGCTACACCTTC
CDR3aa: CASRDRDHGYTF

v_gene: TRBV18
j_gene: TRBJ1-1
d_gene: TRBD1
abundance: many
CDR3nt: TGTGCCAGCTCACAAACAGGGGGGCTCACTGAAGCTTTCTTT
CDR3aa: CASSQTGGLTEAFF

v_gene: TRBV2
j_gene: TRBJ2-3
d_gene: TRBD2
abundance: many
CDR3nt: TGTGCCAGCCTGCTAGCGGGAAGCACAGATACGCAGTATTTT
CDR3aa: CASLLAGSTDTQYF

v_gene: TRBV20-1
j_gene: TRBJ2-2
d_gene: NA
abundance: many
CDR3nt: TGCAGTGCCCCTTTAGAGCTCACCGGGGAGCTGTTTTTT
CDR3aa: CSAPLELTGELFF

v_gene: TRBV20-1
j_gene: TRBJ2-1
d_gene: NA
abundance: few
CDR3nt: TGCAGTGCTAGAGACCCGCTATCCCCCCTGAATTACAATGAGCAGTTCTTC
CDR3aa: CSARDPLSPLNYNEQFF

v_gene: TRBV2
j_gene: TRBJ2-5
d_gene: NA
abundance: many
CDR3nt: TGTGCCAGCATAAGATCAGCGGGAGAGACCCAGTACTTC
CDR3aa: CASIRSAGETQYF

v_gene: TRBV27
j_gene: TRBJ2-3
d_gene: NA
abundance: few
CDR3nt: TGTGCCAGCGCGGTCGCAGATACGCAGTATTTT
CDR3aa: CASAVADTQYF

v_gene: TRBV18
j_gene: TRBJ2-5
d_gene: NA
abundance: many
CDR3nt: TGTGCCAGCTCTTTTCGACTAGACGCCCAAGAGACCCAGTACTTC
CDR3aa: CASSFRLDAQETQYF

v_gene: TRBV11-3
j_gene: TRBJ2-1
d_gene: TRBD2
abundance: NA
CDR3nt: TGTGCCAGCAGCCCAAGACTAGCGGGAGGGTACAATGAGCAGTTCTTC
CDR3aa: CASSPRLAGGYNEQFF

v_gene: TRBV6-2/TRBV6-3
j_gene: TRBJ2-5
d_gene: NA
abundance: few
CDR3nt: TGTGCCAGCAGTTACCTTGGGGACGCAGGGGAGACCCAGTACTTC
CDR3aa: CASSYLGDAGETQYF

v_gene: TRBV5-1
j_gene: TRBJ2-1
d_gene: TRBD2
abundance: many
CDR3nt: TGCGCCAGCAGCTCGGGACTAGCGGGAACTGAGCAGTTCTTC
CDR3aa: CASSSGLAGTEQFF

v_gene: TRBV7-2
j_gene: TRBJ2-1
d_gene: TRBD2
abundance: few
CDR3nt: TGTGCCAGCAGCGCGGGACTACAGATCGGGCAGTTCTTC
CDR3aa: CASSAGLQIGQFF

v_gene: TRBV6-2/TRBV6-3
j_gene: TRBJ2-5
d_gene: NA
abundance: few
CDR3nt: TGTGCCAGCATCGGCTTGGGGCAAGAGACCCAGTACTTC
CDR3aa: CASIGLGQETQYF

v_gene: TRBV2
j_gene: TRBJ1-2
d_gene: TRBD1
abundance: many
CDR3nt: TGTGCCAGCAGTCCAGGGGGACAGGCCTATGGCTACACCTTC
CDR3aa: CASSPGGQAYGYTF

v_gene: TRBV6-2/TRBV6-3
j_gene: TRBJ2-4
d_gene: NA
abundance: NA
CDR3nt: TGTGCCAGCAGTCACGAGAGGAACATTCAGTACTTC
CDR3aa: CASSHERNIQYF

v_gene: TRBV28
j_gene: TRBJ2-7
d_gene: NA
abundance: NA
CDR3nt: TGTGCCAGCAGGACCCTGGGCGGGACACGGCCCTACAAGCAGTACTTC
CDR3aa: CASRTLGGTRPYKQYF

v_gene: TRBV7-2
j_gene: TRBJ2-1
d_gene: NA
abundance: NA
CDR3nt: TGTGCCAGCAGCTTAGCGCGTCTAGGTTATAATGAGCAGTTCTTC
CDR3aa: CASSLARLGYNEQFF

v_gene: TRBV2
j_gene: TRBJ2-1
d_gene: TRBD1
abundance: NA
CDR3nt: TGTGCCAGCAGTCAGGGGACAGCCCCCTACAATGAGCAGTTCTTC
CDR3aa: CASSQGTAPYNEQFF

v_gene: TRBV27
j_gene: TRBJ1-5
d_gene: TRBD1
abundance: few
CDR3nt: TGTGCCAGCAGTTTAAAAGGGGGACAGGGTCGTCAGCCCCAGCATTTT
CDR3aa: CASSLKGGQGRQPQHF

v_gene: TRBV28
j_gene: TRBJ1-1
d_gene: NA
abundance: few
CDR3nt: TGTGCCAGCAGGAAGGGGGGCATGAACACTGAAGCTTTCTTT
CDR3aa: CASRKGGMNTEAFF

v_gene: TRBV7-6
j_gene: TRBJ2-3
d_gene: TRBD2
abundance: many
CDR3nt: TGTGCCAGCAGGGGGATAAGCGGGAGGGCCACGGGAGATACGCAGTATTTT
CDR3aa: CASRGISGRATGDTQYF

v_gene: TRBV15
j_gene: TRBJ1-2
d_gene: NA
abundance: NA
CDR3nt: TGTGCCACCAGCAGAGATACACAGGGAAGTTACTATGGCTACACCTTC
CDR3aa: CATSRDTQGSYYGYTF

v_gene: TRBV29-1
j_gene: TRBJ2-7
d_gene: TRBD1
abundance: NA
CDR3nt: TGCAGCGTCGACGTCGGGACAGGGCACTCCTACGAGCAGTACTTC
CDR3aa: CSVDVGTGHSYEQYF

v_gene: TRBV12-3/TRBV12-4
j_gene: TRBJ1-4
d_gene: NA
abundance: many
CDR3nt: TGTGCCAGCAGTTTTTCGAGGGAAAAACTGTTTTTT
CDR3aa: CASSFSREKLFF

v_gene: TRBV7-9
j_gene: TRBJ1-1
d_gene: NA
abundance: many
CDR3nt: TGTGCCAGCAGCTTAAGGGGGGACTCTTCGAACACTGAAGCTTTCTTT
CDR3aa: CASSLRGDSSNTEAFF

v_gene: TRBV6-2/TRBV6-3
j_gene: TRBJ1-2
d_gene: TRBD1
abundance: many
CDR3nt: TGTGCCAGCAGCAACAACAGGGGCTCCTATGGCTACACCTTC
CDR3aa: CASSNNRGSYGYTF

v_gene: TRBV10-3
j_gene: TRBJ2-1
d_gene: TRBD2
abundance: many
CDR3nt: TGTGCCATCAGTGACCTAGCGGGAGCAGAAAATGAGCAGTTCTTC
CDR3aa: CAISDLAGAENEQFF

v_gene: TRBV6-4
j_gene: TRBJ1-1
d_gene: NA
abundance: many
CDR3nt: TGTGCCAGCAGGGCTGTGTCTAGGTCCACTGAAGCTTTCTTT
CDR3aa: CASRAVSRSTEAFF

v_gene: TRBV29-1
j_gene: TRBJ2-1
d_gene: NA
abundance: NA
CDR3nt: TGCAGCGTTGTTGGGGGACTGCGCTCCTACAATGAGCAGTTCTTC
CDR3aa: CSVVGGLRSYNEQFF

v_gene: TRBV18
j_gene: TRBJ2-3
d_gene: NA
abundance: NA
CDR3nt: TGTGCCAGCTCACCTCCAAGGGTGGCAGATACGCAGTATTTT
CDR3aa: CASSPPRVADTQYF

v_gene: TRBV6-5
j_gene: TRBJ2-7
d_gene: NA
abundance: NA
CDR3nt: TGTGCCAGCAGGCCTTGGTCCTTCTCCTACGAGCAGTACTTC
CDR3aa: CASRPWSFSYEQYF

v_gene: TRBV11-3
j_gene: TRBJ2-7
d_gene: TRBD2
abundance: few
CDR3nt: TGTGCCAGCAGCTTAGCGGGAGGTGACGAGCAGTACTTC
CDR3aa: CASSLAGGDEQYF

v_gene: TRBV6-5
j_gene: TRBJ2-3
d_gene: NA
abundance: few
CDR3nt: TGTGCCAGCAGTTCCTCAGGACAAGATACGCAGTATTTT
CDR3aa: CASSSSGQDTQYF

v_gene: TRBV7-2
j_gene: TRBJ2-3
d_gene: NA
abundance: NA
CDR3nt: TGTGCCAGCAGCCGTAACTCCCCGCAGTATTTT
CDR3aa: CASSRNSPQYF

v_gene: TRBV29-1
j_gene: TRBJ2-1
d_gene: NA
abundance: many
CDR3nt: TGCAGCGTTGGAAGCGGTTCCTACAATGAGCAGTTCTTC
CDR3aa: CSVGSGSYNEQFF

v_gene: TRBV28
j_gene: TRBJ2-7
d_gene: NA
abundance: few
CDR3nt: TGTGCCAGCAGTTTGGCTGCCTCTTCGTCCTCCTACGAGCAGTACTTC
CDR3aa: CASSLAASSSSYEQYF

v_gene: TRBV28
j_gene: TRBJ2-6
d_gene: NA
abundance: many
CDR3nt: TGTGCCAGCAGTTCCTCGGGGGCGGGTGGGGCCAACGTCCTGACTTTC
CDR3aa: CASSSSGAGGANVLTF

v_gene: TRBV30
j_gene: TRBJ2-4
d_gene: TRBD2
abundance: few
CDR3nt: TGTGCCGTCGGGGGGAGGTACATTCAGTACTTC
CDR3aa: CAVGGRYIQYF

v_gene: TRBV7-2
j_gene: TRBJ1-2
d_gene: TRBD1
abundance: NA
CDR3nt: TGTGCCAGCAGCCTAAGTGGGACAGCGAACTATGGCTACACCTTC
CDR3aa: CASSLSGTANYGYTF

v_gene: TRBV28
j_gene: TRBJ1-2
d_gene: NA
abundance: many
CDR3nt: TGTGCCAGCAGTTCCAACGGACAACGTGGCTACACCTTC
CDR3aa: CASSSNGQRGYTF

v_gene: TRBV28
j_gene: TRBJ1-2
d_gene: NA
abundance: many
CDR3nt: TGTGCCAGCAGTTTAAGGGTAGGGGACTATGGCTACACCTTC
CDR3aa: CASSLRVGDYGYTF

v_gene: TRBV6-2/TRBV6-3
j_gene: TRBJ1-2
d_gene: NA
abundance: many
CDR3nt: TGTGCCAGCAGTTCGCCGGGATTTTATGGCTACACCTTC
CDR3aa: CASSSPGFYGYTF